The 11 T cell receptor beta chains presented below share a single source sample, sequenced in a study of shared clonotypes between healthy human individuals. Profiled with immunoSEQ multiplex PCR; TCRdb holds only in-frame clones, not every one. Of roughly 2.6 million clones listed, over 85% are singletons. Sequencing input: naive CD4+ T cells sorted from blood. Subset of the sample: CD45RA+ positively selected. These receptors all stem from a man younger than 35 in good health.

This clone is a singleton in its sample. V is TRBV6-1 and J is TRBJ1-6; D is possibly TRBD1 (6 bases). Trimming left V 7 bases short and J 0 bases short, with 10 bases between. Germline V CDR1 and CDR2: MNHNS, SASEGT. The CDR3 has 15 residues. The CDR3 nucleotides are TGTGCCAGCAAGGGGGGGCCCTCCTATAATTCACCCCTCCACTTT. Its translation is CASKGGPSYNSPLHF.

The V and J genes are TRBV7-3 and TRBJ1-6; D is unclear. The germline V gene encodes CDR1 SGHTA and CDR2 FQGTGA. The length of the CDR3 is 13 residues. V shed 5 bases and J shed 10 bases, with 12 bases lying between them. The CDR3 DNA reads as TGTGCCAGCAGCCGAGACAACAACTCACCCCTCCACTTT. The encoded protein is CASSRDNNSPLHF.

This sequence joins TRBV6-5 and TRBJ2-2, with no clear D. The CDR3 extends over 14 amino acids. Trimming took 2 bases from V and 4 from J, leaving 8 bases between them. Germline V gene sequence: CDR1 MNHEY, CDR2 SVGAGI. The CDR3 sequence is CASSYKAPTGELFF. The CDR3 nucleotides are TGTGCCAGCAGTTACAAGGCACCCACCGGGGAGCTGTTTTTT.

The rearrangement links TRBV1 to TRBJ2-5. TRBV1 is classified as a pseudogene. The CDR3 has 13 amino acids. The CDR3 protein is CTRSALLGETQYF. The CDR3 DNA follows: TGCACCCGATCCGCCCTATTGGGAGAGACCCAGTACTTC.

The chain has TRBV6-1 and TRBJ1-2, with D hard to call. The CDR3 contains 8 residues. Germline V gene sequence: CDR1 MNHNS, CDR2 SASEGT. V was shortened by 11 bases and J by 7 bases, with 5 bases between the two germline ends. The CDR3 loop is CAGGGYTF. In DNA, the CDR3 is TGTGCCGGAGGTGGCTACACCTTC.

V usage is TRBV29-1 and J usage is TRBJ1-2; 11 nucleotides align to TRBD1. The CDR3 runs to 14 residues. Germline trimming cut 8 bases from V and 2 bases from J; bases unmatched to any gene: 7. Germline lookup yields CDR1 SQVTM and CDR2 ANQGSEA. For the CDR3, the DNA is TGCAGCACCAGGGGGACAGGGGGGAACTATGGCTACACCTTC. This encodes CSTRGTGGNYGYTF.

The CDR3 reads CASSFATSTEAFF. The CDR3 coding sequence is TGTGCCAGCAGCTTCGCGACGAGCACTGAAGCTTTCTTT. The rearrangement links TRBV7-2 to TRBJ1-1; D uncertain. The CDR3 totals 13 residues. The germline gives CDR1 SGHTA, CDR2 FQGNSA. V gave up 3 bases and J gave up 4 bases, with 9 bases separating them. Looking up the rest from reference TRBV7-2 and TRBJ1-1 gives the full variable domain: GAGVSQSPSNKVTEKGKDVELRCDPISGHTALYWYRQSLGQGLEFLIYFQGNSAPDKSGLPSDRFSAERTGGSVSTLTIQRTQQEDSAVYLCASSFATSTEAFFGQGTRLTVV.

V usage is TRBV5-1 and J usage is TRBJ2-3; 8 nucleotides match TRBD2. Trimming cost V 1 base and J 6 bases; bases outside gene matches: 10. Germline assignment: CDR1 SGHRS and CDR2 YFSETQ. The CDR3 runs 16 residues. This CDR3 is CASSLNGAGGRDTQYF. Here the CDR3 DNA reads TGCGCCAGCAGCTTGAATGGGGCGGGGGGCCGCGATACGCAGTATTTT.

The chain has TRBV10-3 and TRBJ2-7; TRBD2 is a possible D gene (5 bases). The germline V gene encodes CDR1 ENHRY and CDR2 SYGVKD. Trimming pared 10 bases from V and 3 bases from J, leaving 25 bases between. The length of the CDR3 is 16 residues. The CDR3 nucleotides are TGTGCCACCAACCCCCAAAGTGGGAGCGGCCTCTACGAGCAGTACTTC. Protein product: CATNPQSGSGLYEQYF.

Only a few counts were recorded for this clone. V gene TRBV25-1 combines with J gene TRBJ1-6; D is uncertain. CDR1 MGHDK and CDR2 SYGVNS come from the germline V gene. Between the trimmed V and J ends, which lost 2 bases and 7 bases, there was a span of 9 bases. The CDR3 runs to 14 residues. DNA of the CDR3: TGTGCCAGCAGTGAAGGGCTACAGAATTCACCCCTCCACTTT. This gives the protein CASSEGLQNSPLHF.

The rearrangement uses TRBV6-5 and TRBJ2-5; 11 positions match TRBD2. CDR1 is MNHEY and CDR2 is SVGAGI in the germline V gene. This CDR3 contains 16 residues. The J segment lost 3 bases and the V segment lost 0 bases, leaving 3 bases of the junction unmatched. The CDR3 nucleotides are TGTGCCAGCAGTTACTCGCTGACTAGCGGGGAAGAGACCCAGTACTTC. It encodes CASSYSLTSGEETQYF.